This T cell receptor beta chain was observed in a study of shared clonotypes between healthy human individuals. The sorted-subset replicate PCRs were given about 200 ng DNA, which is roughly 30,000 T cell genomes. Libraries were prepared by immunoSEQ multiplex PCR; TCRdb keeps only in-frame clonotypes and omits some of them. There are about 380,000 clones in the sample; around 96% occur only once, and around 0.32% lies in the top ten. Study-level findings and limits: Larger estimated richness was generally seen in naive subsets than in memory subsets. With a few donors compared, around 5.4% of naive CD4 clonotypes were shared.

Concerning this clone: What it recognizes is unknown.

The CDR3 has 13 amino acids. Trimming pared 6 bases from V and 8 bases from J, leaving 14 bases between. Germline V gene data show CDR1 as WNHNN and CDR2 as SYGVQD (reference sequence). Source material: memory CD8+ T cells sorted from blood. As to subset: CD45RO+ cells pooled with CCR7-negative TemRA cells. The V and J genes are TRBV10-1 and TRBJ2-1; the D gene is possibly TRBD1 (6 bases). This clonotype was sampled from a man under 40 in good health. In DNA, the CDR3 is TGCGCCAGCAGCAGAACAGGGTCGGATGAGCAGTTCTTC. Encoded protein: CASSRTGSDEQFF.